This T cell receptor (beta chain) derives from a study of post-analysis software for immune sequencing data (dated by TCRdb to the mid-2010s). In the study overall: Relapsing-remitting, secondary progressive and progressive-relapsing multiple sclerosis were recorded as disease courses, and subtype annotation was lacking for some patients. Patient repertoires were compared against roughly 12 previously published healthy control repertoires from donors aged 6 to 25 years. A subset of samples was prepared in parallel using single-end sample barcoding, then pooled and co-amplified after Illumina adapter ligation. Broader findings and caveats from the paper: Direct clustering with F measure revealed strong co-clustering of samples prepared in the same batch, which led to a batch-effect correction. Normalized Chao1 diversity was significantly lower in multiple sclerosis patients than controls, suggesting substantial peripheral T-cell clonal expansion. The control group was slightly older than the multiple sclerosis patient group. Significantly higher frequencies in patients than in controls were found for roughly five TRBV segments, including TRBV5-6, TRBV5-1 and TRBV20-1.

To demonstrate the VDJtools post-analysis software, TCR beta repertoires were profiled from the peripheral blood of roughly 12 young patients with multiple sclerosis. Multiple sclerosis patients were children and adolescents aged 6 to 15 years. As regards this clonotype: This clone's antigen is unknown. No clone much larger than this one lies a single base away; base qualities are absent.

Libraries were built with PCR. The sequencer listed for this sample is Illumina HiSeq 2500. To reduce PCR and sequencing biases, unique molecular identifiers were incorporated into the TCR beta cDNA libraries. Some 500,000 cDNA molecules were obtained for every 1 to 10 million input T cells, so each molecule roughly corresponded to one T cell. The patient libraries were prepared and sequenced using the same protocol as the earlier healthy control dataset. Samples belonging to the same batch were prepared together, multiplexed and sequenced on a shared HiSeq lane. The study's own analysis went as follows. Raw barcoded reads were processed with MIGEC, discarding single-read molecular identifier groups before consensus assembly and CDR3 extraction. Clonotype tables were post-analysed with VDJtools, normalizing diversity by down-sampling all datasets to the smallest sample size. Repertoire overlap clustering matched CDR3 amino acid but not nucleotide sequences to correct batch-related cross-sample contamination. The public sequencing data were trimmed at Q25 with fastp and processed into clonotypes with MiXCR by TCRdb, which kept only in-frame beta chains. Every entry covers one CDR3 protein and lists the most common genes and DNA from its rows. None of the V and J calls come from the authors' own analysis; TCRdb made them. The sample records approximately 690,000 distinct CDR3 sequences, approximately 59% of which are singletons. Clones ranked in the top ten supply around 11% of the sample.

A distance of 13 bases separates the germline ends of V and J, which lose 4 bases and 6 bases respectively. From the cysteine up to the phenylalanine, the CDR3 has a length of 14 residues. Only CDR3 DNA is held: 42 bases, read in frame from base 1. CDR1 and CDR2, looked up from the germline V gene (reference sequence), are LNHNV and YYDKDF. This clonotype was obtained from a girl aged 2-15 years with multiple sclerosis. The chain couples TRBV15 to TRBJ1-3; TRBD1 is perhaps the D gene, given 6 matching bases. The sample consisted of blood. The CDR3 region has the sequence CATSKVGAINTIYF. The DNA sequence reads TGTGCCACCAGCAAGGTGGGGGCGATAAACACCATATATTTT.